This TCR beta chain was profiled in a study of blood T cell repertoires in COVID-19. Looking at the study overall: T cells, B-cell-depleted T cells, or PBMCs supplied cDNA or gDNA.

Under the authors' procedure: Counts of nucleated cells, estimated from reference gene primer amplification, were obtained. Sequencing was performed with immunoSEQ multiplex PCR; in TCRdb, only in-frame clones are kept and a portion is missing. The V and J calls and clone size are taken from that table; D and trimming were inferred from the DNA. The sample records hundreds of thousands of clones, 80% to 90% being singletons. Seattle patients were enrolled while actively infected and followed longitudinally. With 3 bases clipped from V and 4 bases from J, the junction kept 7 bases outside the gene matches. The CDR3 is made up of 16 amino acids. Germline CDR1 LNHDA, CDR2 SQIVND (reference sequence).

The sequence derives from a woman in her thirties with COVID-19, enrolled during active disease. V gene TRBV19 combines with J gene TRBJ2-1, with 9 positions matching TRBD1. Material: peripheral blood. The chain's CDR3 is CASSISVGTGYNEQFF. The DNA for the CDR3 is TGTGCCAGTAGTATTTCCGTGGGGACAGGGTACAATGAGCAGTTCTTC. Filled out from reference TRBV19 and TRBJ2-1, the complete variable domain reads DGGITQSPKYLFRKEGQNVTLSCEQNLNHDAMYWYRQDPGQGLRLIYYSQIVNDFQKGDIAEGYSVSREKKESFPLTVTSAQKNPTAFYLCASSISVGTGYNEQFFGPGTRLTVL.